Below are 25 T cell receptor beta chains sequenced from a single sample in a study of T cell responses to AZD1222 COVID-19 vaccine. Data came from immunoSEQ multiplex PCR; TCRdb stores just in-frame clones and leaves some out. The sample consists of some 200,000 clones, roughly 91% of them appearing once. The material was peripheral blood, obtained 28 days after the second AZD1222 dose. Every receptor here comes from an adult who received the AZD1222 COVID-19 vaccine.

The rearrangement links TRBV5-4 to TRBJ2-1; 12 bases line up with TRBD1. After removal of 4 bases from V and 8 bases from J, the junction contained 10 bases not matched to a gene. Germline V gives CDR1 SGHNT, CDR2 YYREEE (reference sequence). This CDR3 has 16 amino acids. In nucleotides, the CDR3 is TGTGCCAGCAGCCCTGGGGGACAGGGGGCGGTCCATGAGCAGTTCTTC. Its protein product is CASSPGGQGAVHEQFF. The whole variable domain, filled in from reference TRBV5-4 and TRBJ2-1, reads ETGVTQSPTHLIKTRGQQVTLRCSSQSGHNTVSWYQQALGQGPQFIFQYYREEENGRGNFPPRFSGLQFPNYSSELNVNALELDDSALYLCASSPGGQGAVHEQFFGPGTRLTVL.

The chain employs TRBV9 and TRBJ2-1; 8 bases align to TRBD1. V trimming: 1 base; J trimming: 9 bases; junction bases outside the gene matches: 6. The germline V gene encodes CDR1 SGDLS and CDR2 YYNGEE. The CDR3 covers 14 residues. The CDR3: CASSVIQGAGEQFF. The CDR3 region has the DNA TGTGCCAGCAGCGTAATCCAGGGGGCGGGTGAGCAGTTCTTC.

The chain recombines TRBV6-2 or TRBV6-3 with TRBJ2-1, with D tentatively TRBD1 (6 bases). Germline CDR1 is MNHEY and CDR2 is SVGEGT. The ends were cut back, 6 bases at V and 3 bases at J, with 21 bases in the middle. The length of the CDR3 is 17 residues. The DNA of the CDR3 is TGTGCCAGCAGCCCCGACAGGTCTCCTCAGTACTACAATGAGCAGTTCTTC. It is translated as CASSPDRSPQYYNEQFF.

The V and J genes are TRBV29-1 and TRBJ2-7, with 7 bases matching TRBD2. The CDR3 is 15 amino acids. CDR1 is SQVTM and CDR2 is ANQGSEA in the germline V gene. V gave up 1 base and J gave up 0 bases; unmatched junction bases: 6. The DNA of the CDR3 is TGCAGCGTTGAAGGGCGGGAGACCAGCTCCTACGAGCAGTACTTC. This encodes CSVEGRETSSYEQYF.

This clone was counted only a few times. The rearrangement links TRBV6-5 to TRBJ2-5, with a possible D match to TRBD2 (7 bases). Germline CDR1 and CDR2: MNHEY and SVGAGI. V was cut by 5 bases and J by 4 bases, with 11 bases left in between. This CDR3 region has 13 residues. The chain's CDR3 is CASSPRGGETQYF. As DNA, the CDR3 is TGTGCCAGCAGTCCGAGGGGGGGAGAGACCCAGTACTTC.

The chain recombines TRBV3-1 (or the pseudogene TRBV3-2) with TRBJ1-2; 10 nucleotides agree with TRBD1. With 2 bases clipped from V and 11 bases from J, the junction kept 5 bases outside the gene matches. CDR3 length: 13 amino acids. Germline-derived CDR1 and CDR2 are LGHDT and YNNKEL (reference sequence). The CDR3, as DNA: TGTGCCAGCAGCCAATCGGGACAGGGGCCGTACACCTTC. Translated, it gives CASSQSGQGPYTF.

This clone appeared once. The chain carries TRBV9 and TRBJ2-2; weak D call: TRBD1 (5 bases). CDR1 is SGDLS, CDR2 YYNGEE, per germline. Deletions cut 3 bases from V and 2 bases from J, with 17 bases between. The CDR3 is made up of 17 amino acids. The CDR3 protein is CASSDPGAGRNTGELFF. The CDR3 region has the DNA TGTGCCAGCAGCGACCCTGGGGCAGGCCGAAACACCGGGGAGCTGTTTTTT.

The chain carries TRBV28 and TRBJ1-5; 7 bases agree with TRBD1. This CDR3 has 15 amino acids. V lost 4 bases, J lost 7 bases, and 10 bases stayed unmatched. The germline gives CDR1 MDHEN, CDR2 SYDVKM. CDR3 loop: CASSSPEGAGQPQHF. For the CDR3, the DNA is TGTGCCAGCAGTTCCCCGGAGGGGGCCGGGCAGCCCCAGCATTTT.

The chain employs TRBV14 and TRBJ2-2; weak D call: TRBD1 (5 bases). The CDR3 has 16 amino acids. The germline V gene has CDR1 SGHDN and CDR2 FVKESK. The V end lost 3 bases, the J end lost 3 bases, and 14 bases lay between the germline ends. The CDR3 DNA is TGTGCCAGCAGCCACTACAGGCCCTTAGACACCGGGGAGCTGTTTTTT. Translated: CASSHYRPLDTGELFF.

A single count supports this clone. The chain couples TRBV25-1 to TRBJ1-2; 7 positions agree with TRBD1. Per the germline V gene, CDR1 is MGHDK and CDR2 is SYGVNS. The J segment lost 3 bases and the V segment lost 4 bases, leaving 2 bases of the junction unmatched. The CDR3 contains 13 residues. The CDR3 here is CASSVTGDYGYTF. Written as DNA, the CDR3 is TGTGCCAGCAGTGTAACAGGGGACTATGGCTACACCTTC.

The chain uses TRBV24-1 and TRBJ1-2, with D possibly being TRBD1 (5 bases). Germline V gives CDR1 KGHDR, CDR2 SFDVKD. The CDR3 runs to 14 residues. With 4 bases removed from V and 9 bases from J, the gap between germline ends came to 17 bases. Here the CDR3 reads CATSDLGAVGSYTF. The CDR3 coding sequence is TGTGCCACCAGTGACCTCGGGGCTGTTGGAAGCTACACCTTC.

Here the CDR3 DNA reads TGTGCCAGCAGCTTAGCGGGGACAGGGGGCGCAGGGGAGCAGTACTTC. As protein: CASSLAGTGGAGEQYF. V usage is TRBV7-2 and J usage is TRBJ2-7; TRBD1 aligns across 12 bases. Germline V gives CDR1 SGHTA, CDR2 FQGNSA. This CDR3 has 16 amino acids. After removal of 0 bases from V and 7 bases from J, the junction contained 7 bases not matched to a gene.

This rearrangement joins TRBV7-3 to TRBJ1-5, with 8 bases matching TRBD1. The germline CDR1 and CDR2 sequences are SGHTA and FQGTGA. V was pared by 5 bases and J by 6 bases, with 3 bases of the junction left unmatched. The CDR3 is 13 residues long. The CDR3 loop is CASSTDRAQPQHF. In nucleotides, the CDR3 is TGTGCCAGCAGCACGGACAGGGCTCAGCCCCAGCATTTT. Looking up the rest from reference TRBV7-3 and TRBJ1-5 gives the full variable domain: GAGVSQTPSNKVTEKGKYVELRCDPISGHTALYWYRQSLGQGPEFLIYFQGTGAADDSGLPNDRFFAVRPEGSVSTLKIQRTERGDSAVYLCASSTDRAQPQHFGDGTRLSIL.

J is TRBJ2-7 and V is TRBV6-5; D uncertain. Germline CDR1 is MNHEY and CDR2 is SVGAGI. The V and J ends lost 5 bases and 6 bases respectively, with 17 bases between them. The CDR3 runs to 14 residues. CDR3 in amino acids: CASSPRSPLLEQYF. The CDR3, as DNA: TGTGCCAGCAGTCCCCGGAGCCCTCTGCTCGAGCAGTACTTC.

This chain joins TRBV5-1 and TRBJ2-5; 7 bases line up with TRBD1. The germline V gene has CDR1 SGHRS and CDR2 YFSETQ. There are 13 residues in the CDR3. The junction had 6 bases not matched to a gene; V was cut back by 5 bases and J by 5 bases. The CDR3 spells CASSRQGAETQYF. CDR3 DNA sequence: TGCGCCAGCAGTAGACAGGGAGCGGAGACCCAGTACTTC.

This clone showed up just once. DNA for the CDR3: TGTGCCAGTAGTATGAACAGGGGCGAGACCCAGTACTTC. As protein: CASSMNRGETQYF. This sequence joins TRBV19 and TRBJ2-5; TRBD1 matches 7 bases. CDR1 and CDR2 from the germline V gene are LNHDA and SQIVND (reference sequence). The V segment lost 3 bases and the J segment 5 bases; nucleotides outside the gene matches: 3. The CDR3 runs 13 residues.

The V call is TRBV30, the J call TRBJ1-3, with D perhaps matching TRBD1 (6 bases). This CDR3 spans 17 amino acids. Per the germline V gene, CDR1 is GTSNPN and CDR2 is SVGIG (reference sequence). V lost 3 bases, J lost 3 bases, and 21 bases lay in between. The CDR3 DNA follows: TGTGCCTGGAGCAAATCCCAGGGGCCCCCGTTTGGAAACACCATATATTTT. It translates to CAWSKSQGPPFGNTIYF.

The rearrangement links TRBV9 to TRBJ2-1, with D perhaps matching TRBD2 (5 bases). Between the trimmed V and J ends, which lost 0 bases and 8 bases, there was a span of 6 bases. In germline, CDR1 is SGDLS, CDR2 YYNGEE. The CDR3 loop spans 12 amino acids. The CDR3 nucleotides read TGTGCCAGCAGCGTAGCGGGGTATGAGCAGTTCTTC. The encoded protein is CASSVAGYEQFF.

V is TRBV30 and J is TRBJ2-5; 9 bases are a match to TRBD2. V lost 0 bases and J lost 4; bases outside the gene matches: 9. CDR1 is GTSNPN, CDR2 SVGIG, per germline (reference sequence). The CDR3 sequence is 16 residues long. CDR3 sequence reads: CAWSVRGGRAGETQYF. CDR3 coding DNA: TGTGCCTGGAGTGTACGAGGCGGGAGGGCTGGAGAGACCCAGTACTTC.

This clone appeared a single time. The V and J genes are TRBV27 and TRBJ2-3; unclear D gene. Looked up from germline, CDR1 is MNHEY and CDR2 is SMNVEV (reference sequence). The CDR3 consists of 13 residues. The germline V and J ends were trimmed by 5 bases and 7 bases, with 13 bases remaining between them. The CDR3 DNA reads TGTGCCAGCAGTCGCCCGAGTAGGAATACGCAGTATTTT. As protein: CASSRPSRNTQYF.

V is TRBV28 and J is TRBJ1-6; unclear D gene. The CDR3 extends over 11 amino acids. The germline V gene encodes CDR1 MDHEN and CDR2 SYDVKM. Trimming left V 6 bases short and J 7 bases short, with 4 bases between. This CDR3 is CASRENSPLHF. Written as DNA, the CDR3 is TGTGCCAGCAGAGAAAATTCACCCCTCCACTTT.

V usage is TRBV4-3 and J usage is TRBJ2-7; 9 positions agree with TRBD2. This CDR3 is built from 16 residues. Trimming cost V 0 bases and J 0 bases; bases outside gene matches: 3. The germline CDR1 and CDR2 sequences are LGHNA and YSLEER. CDR3 amino acids: CASSQEVSGSSYEQYF. DNA of the CDR3: TGCGCCAGCAGCCAAGAGGTTAGCGGGAGCTCCTACGAGCAGTACTTC.

This chain uses TRBV30 with TRBJ1-4; D perhaps matches TRBD1 (6 bases). The CDR3 sequence is 14 residues long. V dropped 5 bases and J dropped 2 bases, with 12 bases sitting between them. The germline gives CDR1 GTSNPN, CDR2 SVGIG (reference sequence). CDR3 loop: CAWGPQGTNEKLFF. CDR3 DNA sequence: TGTGCCTGGGGACCGCAGGGGACTAATGAAAAACTGTTTTTT.

This rearrangement joins TRBV7-9 to TRBJ2-7; a weak D match, TRBD1 (5 bases). In germline, CDR1 is SEHNR, CDR2 FQNEAQ (reference sequence). Trimming pared 1 base from V and 6 bases from J, leaving 13 bases between. The CDR3 has 14 amino acids. CDR3 DNA: TGTGCCAGCAGCTTAGGACTGCTAGGGGTCGAGCAGTACTTC. It translates to CASSLGLLGVEQYF. The full variable domain, completed using reference TRBV7-9 and TRBJ2-7, is DTGVSQNPRHKITKRGQNVTFRCDPISEHNRLYWYRQTLGQGPEFLTYFQNEAQLEKSRLLSDRFSAERPKGSFSTLEIQRTEQGDSAMYLCASSLGLLGVEQYFGPGTRLTVT.

V and J are TRBV7-9 and TRBJ2-3, with 8 bases aligning to TRBD2. CDR3 length: 15 residues. V dropped 3 bases and J dropped 4; count of bases not matched to a gene: 6. Germline V gene sequence: CDR1 SEHNR, CDR2 FQNEAQ (reference sequence). CDR3 nucleotides: TGTGCCAGCAGCTTCCAAGCGGGAGTTGCAGATACGCAGTATTTT. Protein sequence: CASSFQAGVADTQYF. Based on the CDR3 plus reference TRBV7-9 and TRBJ2-3, the full variable domain is DTGVSQNPRHKITKRGQNVTFRCDPISEHNRLYWYRQTLGQGPEFLTYFQNEAQLEKSRLLSDRFSAERPKGSFSTLEIQRTEQGDSAMYLCASSFQAGVADTQYFGPGTRLTVL.